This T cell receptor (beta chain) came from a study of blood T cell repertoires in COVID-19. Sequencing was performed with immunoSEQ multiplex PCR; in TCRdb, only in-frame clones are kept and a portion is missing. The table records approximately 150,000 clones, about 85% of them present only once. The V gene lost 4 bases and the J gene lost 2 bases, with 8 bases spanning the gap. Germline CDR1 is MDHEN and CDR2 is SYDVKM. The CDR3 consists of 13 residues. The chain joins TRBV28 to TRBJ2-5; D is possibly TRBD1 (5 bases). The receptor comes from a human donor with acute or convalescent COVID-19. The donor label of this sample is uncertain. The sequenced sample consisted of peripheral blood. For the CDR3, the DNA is TGTGCCAGCAGTTCGACAGATCAAGAGACCCAGTACTTC. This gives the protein CASSSTDQETQYF. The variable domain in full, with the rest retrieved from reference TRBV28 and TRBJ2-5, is DVKVTQSSRYLVKRTGEKVFLECVQDMDHENMFWYRQDPGLGLRLIYFSYDVKMKEKGDIPEGYSVSREKKERFSLILESASTNQTSMYLCASSSTDQETQYFGPGTRLLVL.